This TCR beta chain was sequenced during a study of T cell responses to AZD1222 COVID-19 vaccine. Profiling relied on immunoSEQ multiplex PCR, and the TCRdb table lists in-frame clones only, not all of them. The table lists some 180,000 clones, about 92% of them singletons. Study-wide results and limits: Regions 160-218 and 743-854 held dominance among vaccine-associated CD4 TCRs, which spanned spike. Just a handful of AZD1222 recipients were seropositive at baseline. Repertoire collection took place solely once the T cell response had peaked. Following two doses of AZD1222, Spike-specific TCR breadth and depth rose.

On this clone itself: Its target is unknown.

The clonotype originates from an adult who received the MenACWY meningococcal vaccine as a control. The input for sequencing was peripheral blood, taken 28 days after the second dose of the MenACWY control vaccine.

CDR3 nucleotides: TGCGCCAGCAGACTAAACGCGGGACTAGCGGCCCACAATGAGCAGTTCTTC. Translated: CASRLNAGLAAHNEQFF. The chain combines TRBV4-1 with TRBJ2-1, with 11 nucleotides matching TRBD2. J gave up 5 bases and V 6 bases, and 12 bases lay outside the gene matches. The CDR3 is made up of 17 amino acids. The germline gives CDR1 MGHRA, CDR2 YSYEKL.